These 18 T cell receptor beta chains came from one sample sequenced in a study of blood T cell repertoires in COVID-19. Assay used: immunoSEQ multiplex PCR; TCRdb lists only in-frame clones, some missing. Of 100,000 to 150,000 clones in the sample, 65% to 85% were seen once. Sample: peripheral blood. Source of these receptors: a young man with COVID-19, enrolled during active disease.

The chain employs TRBV7-2 and TRBJ1-1, with D uncertain. CDR1 and CDR2 (germline): SGHTA, FQGNSA. The CDR3 spans 13 residues. Trimming removed 3 bases from V and 1 base from J, with 6 bases in between. The CDR3 nucleotides read TGTGCCAGCAGCTTTTACGGGAACACTGAAGCTTTCTTT. Translated: CASSFYGNTEAFF.

The chain links TRBV28 to TRBJ1-2; 7 bases map to TRBD1. The CDR3 is 15 amino acids. Per germline, CDR1 MDHEN and CDR2 SYDVKM. The junction had 13 bases not matched to a gene; V was cut back by 7 bases and J by 5 bases. The CDR3 is CASTRGRGRGYGYTF. The CDR3 DNA sequence: TGTGCCAGCACCCGGGGAAGGGGGCGCGGGTATGGCTACACCTTC.

The chain has TRBV7-2 and TRBJ1-5; TRBD1 matches at 9 bases. This CDR3 spans 15 amino acids. Germline V gene sequence: CDR1 SGHTA, CDR2 FQGNSA. V was pared by 5 bases and J by 4 bases, with 6 bases of the junction left unmatched. As DNA, the CDR3 is TGTGCCAGCAGCGAAGGACAGGGGTGGAATCAGCCCCAGCATTTT. This sequence encodes CASSEGQGWNQPQHF. Variable domain in full (rest from reference TRBV7-2 and TRBJ1-5): GAGVSQSPSNKVTEKGKDVELRCDPISGHTALYWYRQSLGQGLEFLIYFQGNSAPDKSGLPSDRFSAERTGGSVSTLTIQRTQQEDSAVYLCASSEGQGWNQPQHFGDGTRLSIL.

As regards this clone: The junction departs from the called germline gene at one end, perhaps through a read error. The rearrangement uses TRBV13 and TRBJ2-2; TRBD2 aligns across 16 bases. Per the germline V gene, CDR1 is PRHDT and CDR2 is FYEKMQ (reference sequence). This CDR3 is built from 21 residues. This CDR3 is CASRFLGLAGGGERDTGELFF. The CDR3 coding sequence is TGTGCCAGCCGCTTTCTGGGACTAGCGGGAGGGGGAGAGCGGGACACCGGGGAGCTGTTTTTT.

The chain recombines TRBV29-1 with TRBJ1-1, with 12 nucleotides matching TRBD1. The ends lost 6 bases at V and 5 bases at J; junction bases unmatched: 7. The CDR3 is 14 amino acids. CDR1 and CDR2 (germline): SQVTM, ANQGSEA. The CDR3 nucleotides read TGCAGCGTGGCCCGGGACAGGGGGCAAACTGAAGCTTTCTTT. Protein sequence: CSVARDRGQTEAFF.

The chain couples TRBV7-9 to TRBJ2-6; no reliable D call. This CDR3 is built from 14 residues. Germline CDR1 reads SEHNR; CDR2 reads FQNEAQ (reference sequence). V was clipped by 1 base and J by 2 bases, with 3 bases between them. This CDR3 reads CASSLGAGANVLTF. The CDR3 DNA is TGTGCCAGCAGCTTAGGAGCTGGGGCCAACGTCCTGACTTTC. Looking up the rest from reference TRBV7-9 and TRBJ2-6 gives the full variable domain: DTGVSQNPRHKITKRGQNVTFRCDPISEHNRLYWYRQTLGQGPEFLTYFQNEAQLEKSRLLSDRFSAERPKGSFSTLEIQRTEQGDSAMYLCASSLGAGANVLTFGAGSRLTVL.

This clone has only a few counts. This chain links TRBV18 with TRBJ1-6; the D is unclear. Trimming took off 3 bases at V and 10 bases at J, with 13 bases between the two ends. CDR1 and CDR2 from the germline V gene are KGHSH and LQKENI. This CDR3 comprises 14 residues. In nucleotides, the CDR3 is TGTGCCAGCTCACCGGAGGAAGGGTGGTCACCCCTCCACTTT. It is translated as CASSPEEGWSPLHF.

This chain uses TRBV2 with TRBJ1-1, with 7 bases lining up with TRBD1. This CDR3 spans 14 amino acids. V shed 3 bases, J shed 0 bases, and the junction held 1 base outside the gene matches. Germline V gene lookup returns CDR1 SNHLY and CDR2 FYNNEI. CDR3 bases: TGTGCCAGCAGTGACGGGACAGTGAACACTGAAGCTTTCTTT. This codes for CASSDGTVNTEAFF.

The rearrangement uses TRBV28 and TRBJ1-2; TRBD1 is a possible D gene (6 bases). The V end lost 2 bases, the J end lost 3 bases, and 10 bases lay between the germline ends. The germline CDR1 and CDR2 sequences are MDHEN and SYDVKM. This CDR3 is built from 14 residues. CDR3 residues: CASSLQGPYYGYTF. The DNA of the CDR3 is TGTGCCAGCAGTTTACAGGGGCCTTACTATGGCTACACCTTC.

V and J are TRBV11-3 and TRBJ1-2; D ambiguous. The germline V gene has CDR1 SGHNT and CDR2 YENEEA. The CDR3 length is 13 residues. V gave up 5 bases and J gave up 0 bases, with 7 bases separating them. Written as DNA, the CDR3 is TGTGCCAGCAGCGAGAGGGCTAACTATGGCTACACCTTC. Residues: CASSERANYGYTF.

In this sample, this clone turned up once. The chain couples TRBV18 to TRBJ2-3; D is undetermined. Trimming removed 2 bases from V and 1 base from J, with 13 bases in between. The germline V gene has CDR1 KGHSH and CDR2 LQKENI. This CDR3 contains 16 residues. CDR3 protein: CASSPLTAIRTDTQYF. The CDR3, as DNA: TGTGCCAGCTCACCATTAACAGCAATCCGCACAGATACGCAGTATTTT.

The CDR3 region is CASSLSRWQGQGGGYTF. CDR3 bases: TGTGCCAGCAGTTTATCTCGTTGGCAGGGACAGGGTGGAGGCTACACCTTC. This chain uses TRBV28 with TRBJ1-2, with TRBD1 identical over 9 bases. There are 17 residues in the CDR3. J gave up 8 bases and V 1 base, and 14 bases lay outside the gene matches. The germline V gene has CDR1 MDHEN and CDR2 SYDVKM.

The J gene is TRBJ2-1, the V gene TRBV18; 9 nucleotides align to TRBD2. CDR1 and CDR2 from the germline V gene are KGHSH and LQKENI. After removal of 3 bases from V and 2 bases from J, the junction contained 8 bases not matched to a gene. CDR3 length: 17 residues. The CDR3 loop reads CASSPAGSGGTYNEQFF. The CDR3 DNA follows: TGTGCCAGCTCACCTGCTGGTAGCGGGGGAACCTACAATGAGCAGTTCTTC.

The rearrangement links TRBV29-1 to TRBJ1-2; D gene uncertain. The CDR3 runs to 11 residues. V lost 6 bases, J lost 4 bases, and 9 bases lay in between. Per the germline V gene, CDR1 is SQVTM and CDR2 is ANQGSEA. This chain's CDR3 is CSVEEGYGYTF. The CDR3 DNA is TGCAGCGTCGAGGAAGGCTATGGCTACACCTTC.

This clone was observed a few times. This rearrangement joins TRBV18 to TRBJ2-3, with TRBD2 matching 9 bases. Germline values: CDR1 KGHSH, CDR2 LQKENI. The CDR3 extends over 16 amino acids. V lost 3 bases and J lost 2; bases outside the gene matches: 6. The CDR3 sequence is CASSPEAGGYTDTQYF. CDR3 sequence (DNA): TGTGCCAGCTCACCCGAAGCGGGAGGATACACAGATACGCAGTATTTT.

This clone was recorded only once. The chain combines TRBV9 with TRBJ1-3; TRBD1 agrees at 7 bases. The CDR3 consists of 15 residues. Germline V CDR1 and CDR2: SGDLS, YYNGEE. V dropped 4 bases and J dropped 7; count of bases not matched to a gene: 11. DNA for the CDR3: TGTGCCAGCAGCCAATTTACAGGGGCTGTGAACACCATATATTTT. It translates to CASSQFTGAVNTIYF.

The rearrangement uses TRBV30 and TRBJ2-1, with D uncertain. CDR1 is GTSNPN, CDR2 SVGIG, per germline (reference sequence). CDR3 length equals 11 residues. Trimming shortened V by 6 bases and J by 0 bases, and 3 bases separated the two germline ends. CDR3 region: CACRSYNEQFF. The CDR3 nucleotides read TGTGCCTGTCGCTCCTACAATGAGCAGTTCTTC.

As concerns this clone: Different DNA sequences within this sample yield the same CDR3. The CDR3: CASSSGQENTEAFF. The DNA for the CDR3 is TGTGCCAGCAGCTCTGGACAGGAGAACACTGAAGCTTTCTTT. This sequence joins TRBV7-9 and TRBJ1-1; 7 bases line up with TRBD1. This CDR3 spans 14 amino acids. The germline V gene has CDR1 SEHNR and CDR2 FQNEAQ (reference sequence). V was pared by 4 bases and J by 1 base, with 3 bases of the junction left unmatched. The whole variable domain, filled in from reference TRBV7-9 and TRBJ1-1, reads DTGVSQNPRHKITKRGQNVTFRCDPISEHNRLYWYRQTLGQGPEFLTYFQNEAQLEKSRLLSDRFSAERPKGSFSTLEIQRTEQGDSAMYLCASSSGQENTEAFFGQGTRLTVV.